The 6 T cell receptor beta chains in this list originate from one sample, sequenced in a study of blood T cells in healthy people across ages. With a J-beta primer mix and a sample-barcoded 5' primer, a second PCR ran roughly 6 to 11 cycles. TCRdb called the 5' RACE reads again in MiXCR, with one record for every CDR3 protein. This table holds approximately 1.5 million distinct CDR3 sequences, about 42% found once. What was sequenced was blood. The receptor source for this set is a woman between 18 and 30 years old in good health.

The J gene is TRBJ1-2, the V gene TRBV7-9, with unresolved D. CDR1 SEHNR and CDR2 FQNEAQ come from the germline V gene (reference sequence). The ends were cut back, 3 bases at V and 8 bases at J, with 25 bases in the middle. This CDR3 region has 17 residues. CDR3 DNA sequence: TGTGCCAGCAGCTTTAAAGGTCACTCTATGCCCGATGAGGGCTACACCTTC. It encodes CASSFKGHSMPDEGYTF.

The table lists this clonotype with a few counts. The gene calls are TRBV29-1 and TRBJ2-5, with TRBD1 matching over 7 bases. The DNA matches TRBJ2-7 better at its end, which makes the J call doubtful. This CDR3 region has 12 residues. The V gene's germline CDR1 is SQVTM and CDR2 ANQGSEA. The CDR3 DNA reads TGCAGCGTTCGCCAGACAGGGCACGAGCAGTACTTC. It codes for CSVRQTGHEQYF.

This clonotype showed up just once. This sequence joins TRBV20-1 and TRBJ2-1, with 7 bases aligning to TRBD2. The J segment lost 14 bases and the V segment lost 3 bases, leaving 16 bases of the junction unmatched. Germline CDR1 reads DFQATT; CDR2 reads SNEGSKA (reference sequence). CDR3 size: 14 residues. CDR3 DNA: TGCAGTGCTAGGGACCTCGAGACTAGCTTGTTGGAGTTCTTC. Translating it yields CSARDLETSLLEFF.

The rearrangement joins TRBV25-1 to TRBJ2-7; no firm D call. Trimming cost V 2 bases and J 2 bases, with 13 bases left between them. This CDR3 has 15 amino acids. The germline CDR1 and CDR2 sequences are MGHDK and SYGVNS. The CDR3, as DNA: TGTGCCAGCAGTGAAAGGGTAGGGAACCCCTACGAGCAGTACTTC. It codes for CASSERVGNPYEQYF.

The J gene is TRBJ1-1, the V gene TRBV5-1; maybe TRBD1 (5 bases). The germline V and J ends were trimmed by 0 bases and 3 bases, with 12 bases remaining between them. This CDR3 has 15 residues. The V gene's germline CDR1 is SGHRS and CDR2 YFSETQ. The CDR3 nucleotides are TGCGCCAGCAGCTTGGTCGTGGGACGGGACACTGAAGCTTTCTTT. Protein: CASSLVVGRDTEAFF.

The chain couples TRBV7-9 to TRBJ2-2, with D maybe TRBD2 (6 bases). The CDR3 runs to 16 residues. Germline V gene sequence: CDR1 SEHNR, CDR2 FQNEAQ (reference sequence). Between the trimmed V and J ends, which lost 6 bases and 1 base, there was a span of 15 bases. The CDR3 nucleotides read TGTGCCAGCAGTTCGCGGGACCTTAAGAACACCGGGGAGCTGTTTTTT. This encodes CASSSRDLKNTGELFF.